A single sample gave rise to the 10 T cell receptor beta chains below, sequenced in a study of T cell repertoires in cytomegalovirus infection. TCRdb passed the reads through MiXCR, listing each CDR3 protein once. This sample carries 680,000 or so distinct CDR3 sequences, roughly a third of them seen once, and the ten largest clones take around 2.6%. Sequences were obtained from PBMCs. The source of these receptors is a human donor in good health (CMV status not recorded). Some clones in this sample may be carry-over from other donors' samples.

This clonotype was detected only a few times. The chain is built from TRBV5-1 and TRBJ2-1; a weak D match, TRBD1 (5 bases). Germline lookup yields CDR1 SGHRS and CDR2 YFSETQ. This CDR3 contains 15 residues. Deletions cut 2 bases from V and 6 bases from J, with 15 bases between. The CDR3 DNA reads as TGCGCCAGCAGCTTAGGGGATGGCGGTCCCAATGAGCAGTTCTTC. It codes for CASSLGDGGPNEQFF.

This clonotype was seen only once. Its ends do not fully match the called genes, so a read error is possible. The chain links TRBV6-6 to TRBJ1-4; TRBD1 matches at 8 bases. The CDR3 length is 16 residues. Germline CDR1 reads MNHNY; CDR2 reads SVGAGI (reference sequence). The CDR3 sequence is CPSSLLTGVEIKKLFF. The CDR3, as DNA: TGTCCCAGCAGTTTACTGACAGGGGTTGAAATCAAAAAACTGTTTTTT.

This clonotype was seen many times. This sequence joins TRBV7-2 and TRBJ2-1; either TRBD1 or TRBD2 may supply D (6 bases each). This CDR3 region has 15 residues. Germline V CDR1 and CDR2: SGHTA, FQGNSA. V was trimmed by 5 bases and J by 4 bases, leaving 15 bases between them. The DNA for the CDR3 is TGTGCCAGCAGCCTGGGGGGCCAATTGTACAATGAGCAGTTCTTC. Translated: CASSLGGQLYNEQFF.

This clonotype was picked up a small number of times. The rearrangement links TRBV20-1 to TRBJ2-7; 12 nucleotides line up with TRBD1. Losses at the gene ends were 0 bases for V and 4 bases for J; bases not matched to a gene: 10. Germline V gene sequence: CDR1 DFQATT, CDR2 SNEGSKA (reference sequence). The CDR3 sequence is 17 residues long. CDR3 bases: TGCAGTGCTAGAGATTCTACCGGGACAGGGGGCTTGTACGAGCAGTACTTC. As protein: CSARDSTGTGGLYEQYF.

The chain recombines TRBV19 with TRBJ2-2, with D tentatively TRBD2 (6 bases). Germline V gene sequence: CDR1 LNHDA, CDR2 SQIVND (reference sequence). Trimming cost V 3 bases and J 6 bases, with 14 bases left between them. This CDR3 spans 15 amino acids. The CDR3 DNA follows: TGTGCCAGTAGTATTCTAGCGCGAGGCTCCGGGGAGCTGTTTTTT. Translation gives CASSILARGSGELFF.

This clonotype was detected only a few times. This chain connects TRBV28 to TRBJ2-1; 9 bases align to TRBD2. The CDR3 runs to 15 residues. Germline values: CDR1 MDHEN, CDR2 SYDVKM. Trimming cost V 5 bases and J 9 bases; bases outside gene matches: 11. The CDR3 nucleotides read TGTGCCAGCAGTCCCCAAGCGGGAGGAGGTGGTGAGCAGTTCTTC. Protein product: CASSPQAGGGGEQFF.

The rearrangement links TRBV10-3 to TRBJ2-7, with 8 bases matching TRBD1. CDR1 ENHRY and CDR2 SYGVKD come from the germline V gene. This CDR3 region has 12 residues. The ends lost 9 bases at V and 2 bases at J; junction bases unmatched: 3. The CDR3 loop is CAMGQATYEQYF. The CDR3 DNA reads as TGTGCCATGGGACAGGCGACCTACGAGCAGTACTTC.

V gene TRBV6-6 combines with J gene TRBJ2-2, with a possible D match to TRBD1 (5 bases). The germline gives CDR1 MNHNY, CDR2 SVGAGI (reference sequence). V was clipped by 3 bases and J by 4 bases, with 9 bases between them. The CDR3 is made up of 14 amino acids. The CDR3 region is CASSYTGPTGELFF. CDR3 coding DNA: TGTGCCAGCAGTTATACAGGTCCCACCGGGGAGCTGTTTTTT.

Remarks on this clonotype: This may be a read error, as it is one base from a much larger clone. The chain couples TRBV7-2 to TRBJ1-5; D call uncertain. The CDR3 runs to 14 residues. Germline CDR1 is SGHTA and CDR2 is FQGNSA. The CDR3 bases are TGTGCCAGCAGCTTATCGGCTGCCAATCATCCCCAGCATTTT. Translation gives CASSLSAANHPQHF. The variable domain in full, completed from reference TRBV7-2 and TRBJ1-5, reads GAGVSQSPSNKVTEKGKDVELRCDPISGHTALYWYRQSLGQGLEFLIYFQGNSAPDKSGLPSDRFSAERTGGSVSTLTIQRTQQEDSAVYLCASSLSAANHPQHFGDGTRLSIL.

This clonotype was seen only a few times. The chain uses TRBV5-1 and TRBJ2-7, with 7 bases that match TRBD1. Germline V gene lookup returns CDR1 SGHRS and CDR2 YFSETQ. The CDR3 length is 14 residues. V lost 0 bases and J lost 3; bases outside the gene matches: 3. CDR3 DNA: TGCGCCAGCAGCTTGGACAGGGGCCGCTACGAGCAGTACTTC. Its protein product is CASSLDRGRYEQYF.